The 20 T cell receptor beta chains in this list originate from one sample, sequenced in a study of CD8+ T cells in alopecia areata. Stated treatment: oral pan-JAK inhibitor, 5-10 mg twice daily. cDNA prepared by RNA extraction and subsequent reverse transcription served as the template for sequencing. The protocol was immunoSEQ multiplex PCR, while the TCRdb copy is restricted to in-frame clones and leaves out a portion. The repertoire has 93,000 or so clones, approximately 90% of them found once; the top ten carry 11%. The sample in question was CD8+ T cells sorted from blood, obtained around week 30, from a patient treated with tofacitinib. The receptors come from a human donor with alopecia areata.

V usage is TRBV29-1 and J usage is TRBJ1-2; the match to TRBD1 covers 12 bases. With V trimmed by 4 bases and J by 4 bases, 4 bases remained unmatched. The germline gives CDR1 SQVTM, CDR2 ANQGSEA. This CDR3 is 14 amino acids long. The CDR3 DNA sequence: TGCAGCGTTGTGGGGACAGGGGGCGGCTATGGCTACACCTTC. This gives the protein CSVVGTGGGYGYTF.

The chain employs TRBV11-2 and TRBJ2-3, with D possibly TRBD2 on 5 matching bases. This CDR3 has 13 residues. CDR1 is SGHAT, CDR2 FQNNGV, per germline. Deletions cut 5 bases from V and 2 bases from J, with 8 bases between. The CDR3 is CASSPGLTDTQYF. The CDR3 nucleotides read TGTGCCAGCAGCCCTGGACTCACAGATACGCAGTATTTT.

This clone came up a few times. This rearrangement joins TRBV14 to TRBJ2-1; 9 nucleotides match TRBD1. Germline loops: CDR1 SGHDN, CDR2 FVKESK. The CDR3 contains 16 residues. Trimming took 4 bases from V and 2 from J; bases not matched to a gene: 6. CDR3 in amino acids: CASSPEQGATYNEQFF. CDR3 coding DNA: TGTGCCAGCAGCCCCGAACAGGGGGCGACCTACAATGAGCAGTTCTTC.

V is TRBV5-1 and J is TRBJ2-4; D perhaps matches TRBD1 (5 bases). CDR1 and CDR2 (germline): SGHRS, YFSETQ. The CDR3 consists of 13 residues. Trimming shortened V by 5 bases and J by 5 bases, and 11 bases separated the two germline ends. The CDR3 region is CASRGQIENIQYF. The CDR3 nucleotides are TGCGCCAGCAGAGGACAAATCGAAAACATTCAGTACTTC.

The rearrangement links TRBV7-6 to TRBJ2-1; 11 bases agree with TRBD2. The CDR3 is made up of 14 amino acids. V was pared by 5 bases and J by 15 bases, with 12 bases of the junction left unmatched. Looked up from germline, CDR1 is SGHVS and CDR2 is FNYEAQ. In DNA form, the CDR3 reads TGTGCCAGCAGCCCTTATAGCGGGGGGGCCGAGTGGTTCTTC. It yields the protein CASSPYSGGAEWFF.

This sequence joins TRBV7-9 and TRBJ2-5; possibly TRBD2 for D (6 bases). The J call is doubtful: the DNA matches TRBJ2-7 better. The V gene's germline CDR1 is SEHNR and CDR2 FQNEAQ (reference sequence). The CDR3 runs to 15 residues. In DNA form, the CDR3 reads TGTGCCAGCAGCTCCCAAACTAGCCCAGCCTACGAGCAGTACTTC. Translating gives CASSSQTSPAYEQYF.

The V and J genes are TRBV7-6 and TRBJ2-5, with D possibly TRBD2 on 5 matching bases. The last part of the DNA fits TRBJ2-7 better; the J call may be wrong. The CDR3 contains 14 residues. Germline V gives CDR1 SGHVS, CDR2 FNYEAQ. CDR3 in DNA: TGTGCCAGCAGCTTAGAGGTTTCGGGGAGCGAGCAGTACTTC. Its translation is CASSLEVSGSEQYF.

The CDR3 DNA sequence: TGTGCCAGCAGCTTAGAGGGGACAAGGGGGTACGAGCAGTACTTC. It encodes CASSLEGTRGYEQYF. The genes are TRBV11-2 and TRBJ2-7; D may be TRBD1 (6 bases). The CDR3 covers 15 residues. CDR1 and CDR2 (germline): SGHAT, FQNNGV. The ends were cut back, 0 bases at V and 4 bases at J, with 13 bases in the middle.

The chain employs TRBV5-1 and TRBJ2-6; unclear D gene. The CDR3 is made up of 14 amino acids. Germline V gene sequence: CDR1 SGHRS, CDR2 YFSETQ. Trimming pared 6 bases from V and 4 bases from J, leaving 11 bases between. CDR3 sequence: CASKTDLGANVLTF. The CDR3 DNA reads TGCGCCAGCAAGACGGACCTCGGGGCCAACGTCCTGACTTTC.

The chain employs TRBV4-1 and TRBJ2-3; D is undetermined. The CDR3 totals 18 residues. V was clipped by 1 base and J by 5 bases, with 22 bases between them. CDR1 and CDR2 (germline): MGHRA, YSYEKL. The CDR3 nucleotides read TGCGCCAGCAGCCAAGGGGGTCCTTTCGGATTGGAGATAGATACGCAGTATTTT. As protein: CASSQGGPFGLEIDTQYF.

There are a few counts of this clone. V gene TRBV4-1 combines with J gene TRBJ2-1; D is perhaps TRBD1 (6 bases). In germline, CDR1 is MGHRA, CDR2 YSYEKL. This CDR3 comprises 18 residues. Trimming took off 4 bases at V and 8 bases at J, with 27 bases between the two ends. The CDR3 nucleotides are TGCGCCAGCAGCCCTCTGGACAGAGTAAAGGGTCTGGGCGATGAGCAGTTCTTC. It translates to CASSPLDRVKGLGDEQFF.

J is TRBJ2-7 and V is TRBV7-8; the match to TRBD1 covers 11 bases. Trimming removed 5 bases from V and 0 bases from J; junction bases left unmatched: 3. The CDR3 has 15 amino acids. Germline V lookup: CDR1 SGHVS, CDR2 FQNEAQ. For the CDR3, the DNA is TGTGCCAGCAGCCTCGGGACAGGGGGCTCCTACGAGCAGTACTTC. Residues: CASSLGTGGSYEQYF.

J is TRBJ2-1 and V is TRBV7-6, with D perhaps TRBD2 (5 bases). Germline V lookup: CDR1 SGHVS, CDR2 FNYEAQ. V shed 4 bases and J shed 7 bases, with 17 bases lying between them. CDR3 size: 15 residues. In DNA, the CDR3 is TGTGCCAGCAGCTCCCTGATGGGAGAGGAAAATGAGCAGTTCTTC. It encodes CASSSLMGEENEQFF. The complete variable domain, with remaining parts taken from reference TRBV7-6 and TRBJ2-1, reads GAGVSQSPRYKVTKRGQDVALRCDPISGHVSLYWYRQALGQGPEFLTYFNYEAQQDKSGLPNDRFSAERPEGSISTLTIQRTEQRDSAMYRCASSSLMGEENEQFFGPGTRLTVL.

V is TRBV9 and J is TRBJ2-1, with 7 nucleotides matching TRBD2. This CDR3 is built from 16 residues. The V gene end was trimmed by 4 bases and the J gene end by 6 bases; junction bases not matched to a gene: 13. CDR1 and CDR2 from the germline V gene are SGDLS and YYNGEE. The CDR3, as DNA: TGTGCCAGCAGCCCCGGGGGGACGCCGGCCCTCAATGAGCAGTTCTTC. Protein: CASSPGGTPALNEQFF.

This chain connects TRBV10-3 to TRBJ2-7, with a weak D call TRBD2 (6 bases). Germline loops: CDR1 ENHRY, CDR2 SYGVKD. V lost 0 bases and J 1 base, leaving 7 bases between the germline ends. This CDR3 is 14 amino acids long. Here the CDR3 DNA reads TGTGCCATCAGTGAGTCCGGGGGTTCCTACGAGCAGTACTTC. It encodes CAISESGGSYEQYF.

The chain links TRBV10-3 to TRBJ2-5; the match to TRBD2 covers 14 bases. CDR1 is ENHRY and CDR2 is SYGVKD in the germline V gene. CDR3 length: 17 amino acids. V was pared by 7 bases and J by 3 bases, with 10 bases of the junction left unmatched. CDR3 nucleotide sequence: TGTGCCATCATGGGGACTAGCGGGAGCGGTCGAGAAGAGACCCAGTACTTC. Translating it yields CAIMGTSGSGREETQYF.

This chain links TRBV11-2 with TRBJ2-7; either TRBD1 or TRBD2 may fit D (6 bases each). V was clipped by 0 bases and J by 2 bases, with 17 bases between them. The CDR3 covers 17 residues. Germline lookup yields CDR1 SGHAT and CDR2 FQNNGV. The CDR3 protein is CASSLDTFGGRPYEQYF. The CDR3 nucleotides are TGTGCCAGCAGCTTAGATACATTCGGGGGCCGCCCCTACGAGCAGTACTTC.

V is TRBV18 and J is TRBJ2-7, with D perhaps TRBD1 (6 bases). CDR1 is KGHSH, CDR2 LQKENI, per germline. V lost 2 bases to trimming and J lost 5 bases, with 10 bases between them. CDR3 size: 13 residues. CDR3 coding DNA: TGTGCCAGCTCACCAGGGGGCGAGGACGAGCAGTACTTC. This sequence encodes CASSPGGEDEQYF.

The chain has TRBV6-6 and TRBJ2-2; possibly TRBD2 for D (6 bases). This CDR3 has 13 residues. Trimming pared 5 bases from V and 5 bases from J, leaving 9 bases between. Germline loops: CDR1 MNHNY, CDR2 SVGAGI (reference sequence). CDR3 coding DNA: TGTGCCAGCAGTCCGGGAGAGACCGGGGAGCTGTTTTTT. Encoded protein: CASSPGETGELFF.

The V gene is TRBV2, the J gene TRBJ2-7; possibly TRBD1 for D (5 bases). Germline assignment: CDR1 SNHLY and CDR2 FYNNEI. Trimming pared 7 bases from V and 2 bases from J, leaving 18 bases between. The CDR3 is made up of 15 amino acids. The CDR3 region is CASMGHDPAPYEQYF. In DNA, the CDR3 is TGTGCCAGCATGGGGCATGACCCAGCCCCCTACGAGCAGTACTTC. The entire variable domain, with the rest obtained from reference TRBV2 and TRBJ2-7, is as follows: EPEVTQTPSHQVTQMGQEVILRCVPISNHLYFYWYRQILGQKVEFLVSFYNNEISEKSEIFDDQFSVERPDGSNFTLKIRSTKLEDSAMYFCASMGHDPAPYEQYFGPGTRLTVT.